This T cell receptor (beta chain) was identified in a study of T cell responses to AZD1222 COVID-19 vaccine. Across the whole study: Pooling was applied to second doses at about 4 or about 12 weeks.

Remarks on this clone: Its antigen is unknown. The sample contains more than one DNA sequence encoding this CDR3.

Findings of the study overall: Spike-wide coverage was observed for vaccine-associated CD4 TCRs, with dominant responses at 160-218 and 743-854.

The germline V gene has CDR1 SGHTA and CDR2 FQGNSA. Trimming removed 2 bases at V and 0 bases at J, with 10 bases between. The CDR3 is made up of 15 amino acids. Generated by immunoSEQ multiplex PCR, the TCRdb table keeps only in-frame clones and is missing some. Here the sample spans approximately 110,000 clones, about 85% being singletons. The chain couples TRBV7-2 to TRBJ1-2; D remains ambiguous. This specimen was peripheral blood, taken on day 0 of AZD1222 vaccination. The sequence was obtained from an adult in good health. Here the CDR3 reads CASSLRREANYGYTF. The CDR3 DNA sequence: TGTGCCAGCAGCTTAAGACGGGAAGCTAACTATGGCTACACCTTC.